What follows are 17 T cell receptor beta chains derived from one specimen sequenced in a study of CD8 T cells in ankylosing spondylitis. TCRdb re-derived calls from the 5' RACE reads in MiXCR, one entry per CDR3 protein. The table shows 300,000 to 400,000 distinct CDR3 sequences, with roughly 22% occurring only once. The sample consisted of blood, either unsorted or a sorted T cell fraction (not recorded which). Every receptor here comes from a male donor with ankylosing spondylitis or in good health (not recorded which).

The CDR3 nucleotides read TGTGCCAGCAGCCCTTGGACTAGCGGGGGGGGTGGAGAGACCCAGTACTTC. This gives the protein CASSPWTSGGGGETQYF. V usage is TRBV3-1 and J usage is TRBJ2-5; TRBD2 agrees at 15 bases. Germline V gene sequence: CDR1 LGHDT, CDR2 YNNKEL (reference sequence). This CDR3 is built from 17 residues. V shed 4 bases and J 4 bases; nucleotides not matched to a gene: 7.

The chain combines TRBV9 with TRBJ2-2, with 7 bases matching TRBD1. CDR1 and CDR2 (germline): SGDLS, YYNGEE. The CDR3 sequence is 15 residues long. Trimming cost V 3 bases and J 5 bases; bases outside gene matches: 7. CDR3 protein: CASSGPGTDTGELFF. DNA for the CDR3: TGTGCCAGCAGCGGACCCGGGACAGATACCGGGGAGCTGTTTTTT.

The chain uses TRBV29-1 and TRBJ2-3; the match to TRBD1 covers 7 bases. V lost 6 bases, J lost 1 base, and 4 bases stayed unmatched. Germline assignment: CDR1 SQVTM and CDR2 ANQGSEA. This CDR3 has 13 amino acids. The CDR3 is CSVHQGGTDTQYF. The DNA for the CDR3 is TGCAGCGTACATCAGGGGGGCACAGATACGCAGTATTTT.

This clonotype was recorded a few times. The V and J genes are TRBV3-1 and TRBJ2-3; D assignment may be TRBD1 or TRBD2 (5 bases each). The CDR3 loop spans 14 amino acids. In germline, CDR1 is LGHDT, CDR2 YNNKEL (reference sequence). The V gene lost 6 bases and the J gene lost 2 bases, with 12 bases spanning the gap. As DNA, the CDR3 is TGTGCCAGCAGGGACGAGGGGTCCACAGATACGCAGTATTTT. This translates into CASRDEGSTDTQYF.

This chain connects TRBV11-2 to TRBJ2-3; 9 bases are a match to TRBD2. CDR3 length: 16 residues. Germline CDR1 SGHAT, CDR2 FQNNGV. Trimming cost V 1 base and J 2 bases; bases outside gene matches: 4. The CDR3 here is CASSLVERGATDTQYF. Here the CDR3 DNA reads TGTGCCAGCAGCTTAGTCGAGCGGGGGGCCACAGATACGCAGTATTTT. Full variable domain (remainder filled in from reference TRBV11-2 and TRBJ2-3): EAGVAQSPRYKIIEKRQSVAFWCNPISGHATLYWYQQILGQGPKLLIQFQNNGVVDDSQLPKDRFSAERLKGVDSTLKIQPAKLEDSAVYLCASSLVERGATDTQYFGPGTRLTVL.

This clonotype was seen more than once but under ten times. The chain couples TRBV7-2 to TRBJ2-2, with 7 bases fitting TRBD2. Germline V CDR1 and CDR2: SGHTA, FQGNSA. The CDR3 extends over 17 amino acids. The V gene end was trimmed by 3 bases and the J gene end by 3 bases; junction bases not matched to a gene: 10. The CDR3 DNA reads TGTGCCAGCAGCTTCGGTCCCGGGGGGTCGTACACCGGGGAGCTGTTTTTT. Encoded protein: CASSFGPGGSYTGELFF.

In its sample, this clonotype was seen a few times. The chain couples TRBV6-1 to TRBJ2-7; the D gene is possibly TRBD2 (5 bases). V shed 3 bases and J shed 6 bases, with 9 bases lying between them. The CDR3 is made up of 12 amino acids. Looked up from germline, CDR1 is MNHNS and CDR2 is SASEGT. CDR3 protein: CASSDPGFEQYF. Here the CDR3 DNA reads TGTGCCAGCAGTGACCCGGGGTTCGAGCAGTACTTC.

The rearrangement links TRBV19 to TRBJ2-7; D remains unclear. Germline V gives CDR1 LNHDA, CDR2 SQIVND (reference sequence). Trimming stripped 8 bases from V and 3 bases from J, with 11 bases between. This CDR3 has 12 residues. CDR3 bases: TGTGCCAGTGGCTTTGGAGTCTACGAGCAGTACTTC. Its translation: CASGFGVYEQYF.

The CDR3 protein is CASSLDTEGTQYF. The CDR3 nucleotides read TGTGCCAGCAGCCTGGATACGGAGGGGACCCAGTACTTC. This chain uses TRBV7-9 with TRBJ2-5, with a tentative D call TRBD2 (6 bases). From germline, CDR1 is SEHNR and CDR2 FQNEAQ (reference sequence). Trimming took off 5 bases at V and 7 bases at J, with 14 bases between the two ends. The CDR3 is made up of 13 amino acids.

This CDR3 reads CASSQMIRTGVPPTYEQYF. In DNA, the CDR3 is TGCGCCAGCAGCCAAATGATTAGGACAGGGGTTCCCCCGACCTACGAGCAGTACTTC. The V and J genes are TRBV4-1 and TRBJ2-7; 9 bases agree with TRBD1. Germline values: CDR1 MGHRA, CDR2 YSYEKL. V dropped 2 bases and J dropped 2; count of bases not matched to a gene: 16. The CDR3 is 19 amino acids.

V gene TRBV24-1 combines with J gene TRBJ2-3, with no clear D. The CDR3 sequence is 14 residues long. The germline V and J ends were trimmed by 5 bases and 2 bases, with 10 bases remaining between them. Germline CDR1 and CDR2: KGHDR and SFDVKD. The CDR3 spells CATSVNQPTDTQYF. CDR3 nucleotides: TGTGCCACCAGTGTAAACCAGCCCACAGATACGCAGTATTTT.

This chain connects TRBV20-1 to TRBJ2-7; D might be TRBD1 or TRBD2, each matching 5 bases. Germline lookup yields CDR1 DFQATT and CDR2 SNEGSKA (reference sequence). The CDR3 is made up of 16 amino acids. Trimming removed 0 bases at V and 6 bases at J, with 21 bases between. CDR3 protein: CSARDMGRILTREQYF. The CDR3 coding sequence is TGCAGTGCTAGAGATATGGGACGGATCCTTACGCGCGAGCAGTACTTC.

The chain couples TRBV12-3 or TRBV12-4 to TRBJ2-1; no clear D gene. The CDR3 spans 13 residues. Trimming removed 4 bases at V and 0 bases at J, with 4 bases between. CDR3 protein: CASSSLSYNEQFF. CDR3 in DNA: TGTGCCAGCAGTTCCCTCTCCTACAATGAGCAGTTCTTC.

The chain links TRBV7-9 to TRBJ1-3; D remains unclear. Germline V CDR1 and CDR2: SEHNR, FQNEAQ (reference sequence). This CDR3 has 15 residues. The ends were cut back, 2 bases at V and 2 bases at J, with 10 bases in the middle. DNA of the CDR3: TGTGCCAGCAGCTTAACTACACAGCCTGGAAACACCATATATTTT. It encodes CASSLTTQPGNTIYF.

This clonotype was seen only a few times. The chain carries TRBV12-3 or TRBV12-4 and TRBJ2-2, with TRBD1 matching 9 bases. The CDR3 totals 16 residues. Trimming removed 4 bases from V and 0 bases from J; junction bases left unmatched: 3. CDR3 residues: CASSSGTGSNTGELFF. DNA for the CDR3: TGTGCCAGCAGTTCCGGGACAGGGTCGAACACCGGGGAGCTGTTTTTT.

This clonotype was counted at least ten times. The chain employs TRBV12-3 or TRBV12-4 and TRBJ2-1; D not certain. The CDR3 consists of 11 residues. V dropped 8 bases and J dropped 9 bases, with 11 bases sitting between them. CDR3 sequence (DNA): TGTGCCAGCGGCCCGGGTCTTGAGCAGTTCTTC. This translates into CASGPGLEQFF.

The table lists this clonotype with a few counts. V and J are TRBV7-2 and TRBJ1-4; D may be TRBD1 (5 bases). Germline V gives CDR1 SGHTA, CDR2 FQGNSA. The CDR3 is 15 amino acids. V was pared by 5 bases and J by 4 bases, with 14 bases between. CDR3 DNA: TGTGCCAGCAGCCTCTACGCGGGGGGTAATGAAAAACTGTTTTTT. Amino acid sequence: CASSLYAGGNEKLFF.